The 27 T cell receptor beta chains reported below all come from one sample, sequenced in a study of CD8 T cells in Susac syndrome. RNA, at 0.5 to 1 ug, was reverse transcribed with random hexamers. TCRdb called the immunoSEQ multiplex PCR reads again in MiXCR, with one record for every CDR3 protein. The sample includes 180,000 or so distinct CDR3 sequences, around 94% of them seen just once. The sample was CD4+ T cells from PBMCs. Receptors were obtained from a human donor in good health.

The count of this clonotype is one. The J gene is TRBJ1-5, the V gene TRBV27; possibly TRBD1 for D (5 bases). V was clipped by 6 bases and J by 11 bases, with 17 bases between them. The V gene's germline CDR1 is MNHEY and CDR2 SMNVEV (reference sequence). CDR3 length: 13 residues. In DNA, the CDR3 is TGTGCCAGCAGACGGGGGTCGGGGGTGGCCCAGCATTTT. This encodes CASRRGSGVAQHF.

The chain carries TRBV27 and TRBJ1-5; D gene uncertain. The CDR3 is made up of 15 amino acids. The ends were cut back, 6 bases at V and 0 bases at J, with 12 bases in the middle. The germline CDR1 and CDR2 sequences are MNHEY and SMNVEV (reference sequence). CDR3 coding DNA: TGTGCCAGCAGCCTATACCGAAATAGCAATCAGCCCCAGCATTTT. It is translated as CASSLYRNSNQPQHF.

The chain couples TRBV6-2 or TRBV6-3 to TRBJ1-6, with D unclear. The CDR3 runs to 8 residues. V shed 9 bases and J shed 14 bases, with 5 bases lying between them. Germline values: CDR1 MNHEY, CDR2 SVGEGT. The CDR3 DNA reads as TGTGCCAGGGAGTCCCTCCACTTT. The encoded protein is CARESLHF.

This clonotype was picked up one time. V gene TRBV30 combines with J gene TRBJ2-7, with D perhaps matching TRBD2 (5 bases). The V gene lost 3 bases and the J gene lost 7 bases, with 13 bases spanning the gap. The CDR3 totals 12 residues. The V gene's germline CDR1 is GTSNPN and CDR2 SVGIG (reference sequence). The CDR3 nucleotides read TGTGCCTGGAGCGCGGGCAGACGTGAGCAGTACTTC. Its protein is CAWSAGRREQYF.

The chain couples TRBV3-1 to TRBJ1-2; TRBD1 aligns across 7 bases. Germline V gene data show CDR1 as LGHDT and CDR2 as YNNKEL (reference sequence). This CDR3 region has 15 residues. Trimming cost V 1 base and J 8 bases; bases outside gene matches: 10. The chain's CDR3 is CASSQAHLGQRGYTF. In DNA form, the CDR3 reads TGTGCCAGCAGCCAAGCCCATTTGGGACAGAGAGGCTACACCTTC.

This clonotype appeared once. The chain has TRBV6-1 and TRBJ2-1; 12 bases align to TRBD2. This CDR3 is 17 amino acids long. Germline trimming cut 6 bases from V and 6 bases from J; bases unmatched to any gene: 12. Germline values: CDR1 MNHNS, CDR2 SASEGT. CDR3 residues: CASSRSSSGGAANEQFF. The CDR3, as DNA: TGTGCCAGCAGCCGTTCTTCTAGCGGGGGGGCCGCCAATGAGCAGTTCTTC.

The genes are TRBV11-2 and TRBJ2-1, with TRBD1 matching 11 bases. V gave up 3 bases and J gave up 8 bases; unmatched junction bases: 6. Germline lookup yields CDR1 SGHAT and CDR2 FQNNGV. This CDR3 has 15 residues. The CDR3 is CASSLGQGGIDEQFF. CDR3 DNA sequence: TGTGCCAGCAGCTTGGGACAGGGGGGGATCGATGAGCAGTTCTTC.

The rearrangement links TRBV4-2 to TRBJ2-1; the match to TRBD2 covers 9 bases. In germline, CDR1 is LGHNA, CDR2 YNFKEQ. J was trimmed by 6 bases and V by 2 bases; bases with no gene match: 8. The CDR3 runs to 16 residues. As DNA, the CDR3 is TGTGCCAGCAGCCAACCCGAGACTAGCGGCCGCAATGAGCAGTTCTTC. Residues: CASSQPETSGRNEQFF.

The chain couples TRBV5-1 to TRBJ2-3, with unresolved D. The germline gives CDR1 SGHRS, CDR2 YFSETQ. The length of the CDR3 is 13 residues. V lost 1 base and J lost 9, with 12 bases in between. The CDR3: CASSLFFPDTQYF. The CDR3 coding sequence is TGCGCCAGCAGCTTGTTTTTTCCCGACACGCAGTATTTT.

The CDR3 is CASSQVKPQTVYF. Here the CDR3 DNA reads TGTGCCAGCAGCCAAGTTAAGCCTCAAACAGTGTATTTT. The V and J genes are TRBV14 and TRBJ2-3; D unresolved. CDR3 length: 13 residues. Trimming left V 1 base short and J 14 bases short, with 16 bases between. The germline gives CDR1 SGHDN, CDR2 FVKESK.

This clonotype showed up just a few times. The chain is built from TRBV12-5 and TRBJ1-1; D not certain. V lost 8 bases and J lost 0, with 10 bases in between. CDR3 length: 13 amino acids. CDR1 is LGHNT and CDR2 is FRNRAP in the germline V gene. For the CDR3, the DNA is TGTGCTAGTTCTACCACCATGAACACTGAAGCTTTCTTT. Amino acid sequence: CASSTTMNTEAFF.

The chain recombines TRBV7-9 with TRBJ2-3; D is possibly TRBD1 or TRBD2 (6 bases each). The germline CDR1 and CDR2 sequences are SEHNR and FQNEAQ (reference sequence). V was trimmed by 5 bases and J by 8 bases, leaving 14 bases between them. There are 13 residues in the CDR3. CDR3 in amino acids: CASSALQGGTQYF. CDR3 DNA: TGTGCCAGCAGCGCGCTACAGGGAGGTACGCAGTATTTT.

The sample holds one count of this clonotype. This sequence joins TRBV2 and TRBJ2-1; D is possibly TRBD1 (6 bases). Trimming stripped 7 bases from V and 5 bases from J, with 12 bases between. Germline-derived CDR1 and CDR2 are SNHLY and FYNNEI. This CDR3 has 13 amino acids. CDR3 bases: TGTGCCAGCACCTTGGACAGCAACAATGAGCAGTTCTTC. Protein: CASTLDSNNEQFF.

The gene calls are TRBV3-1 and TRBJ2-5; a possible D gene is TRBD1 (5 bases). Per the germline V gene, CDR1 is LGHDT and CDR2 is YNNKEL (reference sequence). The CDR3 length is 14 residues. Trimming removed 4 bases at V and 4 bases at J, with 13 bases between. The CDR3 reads CASSRPAGRETQYF. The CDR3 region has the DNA TGTGCCAGCAGCCGGCCGGCAGGGCGAGAGACCCAGTACTTC.

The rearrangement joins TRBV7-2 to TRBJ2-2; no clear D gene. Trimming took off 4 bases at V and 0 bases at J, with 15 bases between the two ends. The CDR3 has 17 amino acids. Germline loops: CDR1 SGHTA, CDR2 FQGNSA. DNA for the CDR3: TGTGCCAGCAGCTCACCACCGTTCAGGTCGAACACCGGGGAGCTGTTTTTT. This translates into CASSSPPFRSNTGELFF.

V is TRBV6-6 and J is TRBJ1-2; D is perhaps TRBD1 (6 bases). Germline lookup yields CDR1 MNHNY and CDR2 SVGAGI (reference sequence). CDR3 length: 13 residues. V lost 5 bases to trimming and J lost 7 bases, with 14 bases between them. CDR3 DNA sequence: TGTGCCAGCAGTCAAAACAGGGATGTTGGCTACACCTTC. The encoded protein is CASSQNRDVGYTF.

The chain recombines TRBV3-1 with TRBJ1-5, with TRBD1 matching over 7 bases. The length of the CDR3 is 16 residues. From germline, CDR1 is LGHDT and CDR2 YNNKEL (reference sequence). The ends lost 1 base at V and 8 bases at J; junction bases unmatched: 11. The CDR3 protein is CASSQGAGQVVEPQHF. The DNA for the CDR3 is TGTGCCAGCAGCCAAGGTGCCGGACAGGTGGTAGAGCCCCAGCATTTT.

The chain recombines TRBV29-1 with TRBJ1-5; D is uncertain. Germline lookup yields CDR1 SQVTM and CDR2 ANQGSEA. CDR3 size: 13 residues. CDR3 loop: CILLAVSNQPQHF. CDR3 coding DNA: TGCATCCTACTGGCGGTTAGCAATCAGCCCCAGCATTTT.

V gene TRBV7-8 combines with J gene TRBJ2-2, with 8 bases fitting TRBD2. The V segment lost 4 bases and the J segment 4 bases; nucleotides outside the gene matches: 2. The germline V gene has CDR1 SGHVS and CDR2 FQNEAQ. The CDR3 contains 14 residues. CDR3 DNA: TGTGCCAGCAGCTACGCGGGGGGCACCGGGGAGCTGTTTTTT. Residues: CASSYAGGTGELFF.

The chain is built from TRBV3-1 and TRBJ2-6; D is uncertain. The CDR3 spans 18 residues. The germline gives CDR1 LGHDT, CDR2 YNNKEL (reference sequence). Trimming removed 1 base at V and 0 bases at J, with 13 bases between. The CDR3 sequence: CASSQGFGQLSGANVLTF. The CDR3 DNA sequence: TGTGCCAGCAGCCAAGGCTTTGGCCAGCTCTCTGGGGCCAACGTCCTGACTTTC.

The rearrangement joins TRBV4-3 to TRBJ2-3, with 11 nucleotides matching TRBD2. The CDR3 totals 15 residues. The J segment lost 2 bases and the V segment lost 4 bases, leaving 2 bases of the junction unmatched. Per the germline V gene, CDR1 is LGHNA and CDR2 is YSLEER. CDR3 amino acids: CASSRGLAVTDTQYF. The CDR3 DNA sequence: TGCGCCAGCAGCCGGGGACTAGCGGTCACAGATACGCAGTATTTT.

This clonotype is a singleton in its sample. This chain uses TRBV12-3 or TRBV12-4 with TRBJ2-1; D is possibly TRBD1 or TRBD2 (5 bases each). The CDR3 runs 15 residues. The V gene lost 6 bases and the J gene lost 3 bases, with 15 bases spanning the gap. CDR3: CASSPGRELYNEQFF. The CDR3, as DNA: TGTGCCAGCAGCCCGGGACGAGAACTCTACAATGAGCAGTTCTTC.

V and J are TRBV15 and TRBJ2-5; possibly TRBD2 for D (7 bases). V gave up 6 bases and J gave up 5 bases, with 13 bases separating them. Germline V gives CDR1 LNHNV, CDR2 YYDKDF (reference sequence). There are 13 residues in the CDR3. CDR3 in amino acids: CATRRGLQETQYF. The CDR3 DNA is TGTGCCACCAGGCGGGGGCTACAGGAGACCCAGTACTTC. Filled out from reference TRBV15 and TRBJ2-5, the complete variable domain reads DAMVIQNPRYQVTQFGKPVTLSCSQTLNHNVMYWYQQKSSQAPKLLFHYYDKDFNNEADTPDNFQSRRPNTSFCFLDIRSPGLGDTAMYLCATRRGLQETQYFGPGTRLLVL.

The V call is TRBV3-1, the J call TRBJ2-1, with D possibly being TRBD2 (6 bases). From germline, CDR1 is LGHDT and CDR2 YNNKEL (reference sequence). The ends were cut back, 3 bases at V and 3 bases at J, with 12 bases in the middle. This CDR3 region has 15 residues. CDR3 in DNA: TGTGCCAGCAGCCACAACCCGGGACTCTACAATGAGCAGTTCTTC. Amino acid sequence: CASSHNPGLYNEQFF.

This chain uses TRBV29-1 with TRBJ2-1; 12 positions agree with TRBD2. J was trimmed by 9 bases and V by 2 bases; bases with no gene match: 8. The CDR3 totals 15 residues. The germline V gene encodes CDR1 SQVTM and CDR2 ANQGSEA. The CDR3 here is CSVEPSRLAGAEQFF. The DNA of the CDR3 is TGCAGCGTTGAACCCTCGCGACTAGCGGGGGCTGAGCAGTTCTTC.

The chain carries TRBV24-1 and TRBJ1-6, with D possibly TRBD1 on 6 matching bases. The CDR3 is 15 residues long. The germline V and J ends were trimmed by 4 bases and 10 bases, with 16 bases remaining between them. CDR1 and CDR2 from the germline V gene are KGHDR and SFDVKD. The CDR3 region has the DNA TGTGCCACCAGTGAGCTACAGGGAGGAGGCTCACCCCTCCACTTT. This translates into CATSELQGGGSPLHF.

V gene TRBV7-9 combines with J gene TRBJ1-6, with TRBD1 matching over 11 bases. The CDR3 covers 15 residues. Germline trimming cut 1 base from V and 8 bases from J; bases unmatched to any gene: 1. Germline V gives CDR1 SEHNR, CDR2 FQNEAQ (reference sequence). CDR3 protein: CASSLGDRGDSPLHF. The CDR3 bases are TGTGCCAGCAGCTTAGGGGACAGGGGGGATTCACCCCTCCACTTT.